Detailed here is one TCR beta chain. The method was immunoSEQ multiplex PCR; TCRdb's version includes in-frame clones alone and lacks a portion of them. The table records approximately 100,000 clones, 70% to 90% of them present only once. This sample was taken from a study of blood T cell repertoires in COVID-19. Per germline, CDR1 SGHNT and CDR2 YYREEE (reference sequence). V was pared by 4 bases and J by 5 bases, with 6 bases between. The CDR3 runs 11 residues. Sequencing was performed on peripheral blood. The chain has TRBV5-4 and TRBJ2-5; unclear D gene. The clonotype originates from a human donor with COVID-19, enrolled during active disease. The donor label of this sample is uncertain. CDR3 in DNA: TGTGCCAGCAGCGTTCAGGAGACCCAGTACTTC. Protein product: CASSVQETQYF.